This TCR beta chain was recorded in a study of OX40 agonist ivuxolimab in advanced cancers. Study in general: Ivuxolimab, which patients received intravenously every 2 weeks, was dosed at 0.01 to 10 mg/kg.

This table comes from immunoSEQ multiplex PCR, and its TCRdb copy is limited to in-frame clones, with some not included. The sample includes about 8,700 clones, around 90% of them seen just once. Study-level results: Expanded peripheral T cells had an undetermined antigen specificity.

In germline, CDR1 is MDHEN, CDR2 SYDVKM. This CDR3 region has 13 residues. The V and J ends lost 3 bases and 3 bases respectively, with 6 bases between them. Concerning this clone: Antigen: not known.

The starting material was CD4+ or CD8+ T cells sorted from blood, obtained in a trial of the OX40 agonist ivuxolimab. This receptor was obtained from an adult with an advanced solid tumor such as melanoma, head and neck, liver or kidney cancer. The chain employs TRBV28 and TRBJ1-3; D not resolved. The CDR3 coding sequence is TGTGCCAGCAGTTTGGGGAGTGGAAACACCATATATTTT. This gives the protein CASSLGSGNTIYF.